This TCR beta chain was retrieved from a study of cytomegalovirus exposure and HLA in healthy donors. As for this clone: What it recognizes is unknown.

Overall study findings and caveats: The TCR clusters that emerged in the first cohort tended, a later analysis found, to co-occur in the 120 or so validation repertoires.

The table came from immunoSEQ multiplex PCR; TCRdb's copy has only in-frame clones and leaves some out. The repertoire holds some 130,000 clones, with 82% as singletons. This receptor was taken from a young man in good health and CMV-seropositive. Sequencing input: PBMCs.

CDR3 DNA: TGTGCCAGCAGCTTGCCAGCTAACTATGGCTACACCTTC. It encodes CASSLPANYGYTF. This chain uses TRBV5-4 with TRBJ1-2; D is unclear. The CDR3 has 13 amino acids. Between the trimmed V and J ends, which lost 1 base and 0 bases, there was a span of 4 bases. CDR1 SGHNT and CDR2 YYREEE come from the germline V gene (reference sequence).